The source of this TCR beta chain is a study of T cells in Graves' hyperthyroidism and ophthalmopathy. General study points: Blood shared most expanded thyroid clonotypes above 0.001.

TCR beta CDR3 sequences were amplified from RNA transcripts. Researchers ran a first-round RT-PCR on the TCR CDR3 using the HTBI primer set. TCRdb re-derived calls from the multiplex PCR reads in MiXCR, one entry per CDR3 protein. The sample consists of under 350,000 distinct CDR3 sequences, approximately 15% of them appearing once. This clonotype showed up many times. Its antigen is not known. With 7 bases clipped from V and 2 bases from J, the junction kept 8 bases outside the gene matches. The CDR3 spans 15 residues. Germline CDR1 MNHNS, CDR2 SASEGT. The sample was blood. The receptor was derived from a woman aged 60-70 years with Graves' ophthalmopathy. The rearrangement uses TRBV6-1 and TRBJ2-7, with 10 bases aligning to TRBD1. The CDR3 here is CASKDRGSPAYEQYF. The DNA for the CDR3 is TGTGCCAGCAAGGACAGGGGGTCTCCAGCCTACGAGCAGTACTTC.